A single sample is the source of the 11 T cell receptor beta chains below, sequenced in a study of blood T cell repertoires in COVID-19. Profiling relied on immunoSEQ multiplex PCR, and the TCRdb table lists in-frame clones only, not all of them. Found here are approximately 290,000 clones, approximately 86% of them singletons; the top ten hold 0.7% to 1%. Sequences were obtained from peripheral blood. The receptor set was obtained from a human donor with COVID-19, enrolled during active disease. The donor label of this sample is uncertain.

This clone is a singleton in its sample. The same CDR3 is also encoded by other DNA sequences in this sample. The chain links TRBV28 to TRBJ2-1; TRBD2 agrees at 11 bases. This CDR3 spans 15 amino acids. Trimming cost V 5 bases and J 3 bases; bases outside gene matches: 3. Germline CDR1 is MDHEN and CDR2 is SYDVKM. In DNA, the CDR3 is TGTGCCAGCAGTATAGCGGGAGGGGGCTACAATGAGCAGTTCTTC. Its translation: CASSIAGGGYNEQFF.

The chain employs TRBV7-9 and TRBJ2-3; 10 nucleotides agree with TRBD2. The germline CDR1 and CDR2 sequences are SEHNR and FQNEAQ (reference sequence). Trimming cost V 2 bases and J 4 bases; bases outside gene matches: 3. This CDR3 is built from 15 residues. The CDR3 DNA reads as TGTGCCAGCAGCTTACTAGCGGGAGAGGCAGATACGCAGTATTTT. It encodes CASSLLAGEADTQYF. Variable domain in full (rest from reference TRBV7-9 and TRBJ2-3): DTGVSQNPRHKITKRGQNVTFRCDPISEHNRLYWYRQTLGQGPEFLTYFQNEAQLEKSRLLSDRFSAERPKGSFSTLEIQRTEQGDSAMYLCASSLLAGEADTQYFGPGTRLTVL.

The genes are TRBV11-2 and TRBJ2-1, with 12 positions matching TRBD2. In germline, CDR1 is SGHAT, CDR2 FQNNGV. This CDR3 is 15 amino acids long. Losses at the gene ends were 2 bases for V and 8 bases for J; bases not matched to a gene: 4. CDR3 in DNA: TGTGCCAGCAGCTTACGACTAGCGGGAGTTGATGAGCAGTTCTTC. This codes for CASSLRLAGVDEQFF. The full variable domain, with the rest looked up from reference TRBV11-2 and TRBJ2-1, is EAGVAQSPRYKIIEKRQSVAFWCNPISGHATLYWYQQILGQGPKLLIQFQNNGVVDDSQLPKDRFSAERLKGVDSTLKIQPAKLEDSAVYLCASSLRLAGVDEQFFGPGTRLTVL.

This chain joins TRBV6-6 and TRBJ2-1; 9 bases match TRBD2. Per the germline V gene, CDR1 is MNHNY and CDR2 is SVGAGI (reference sequence). Losses at the gene ends were 6 bases for V and 4 bases for J; bases not matched to a gene: 7. The CDR3 totals 15 residues. The CDR3 DNA sequence: TGTGCCAGCAGCAATAGCGGGAGTATATACAATGAGCAGTTCTTC. Protein sequence: CASSNSGSIYNEQFF.

The chain employs TRBV6-5 and TRBJ2-7, with 8 bases matching TRBD2. This CDR3 is 14 amino acids long. The V segment lost 5 bases and the J segment 4 bases; nucleotides outside the gene matches: 7. Germline lookup yields CDR1 MNHEY and CDR2 SVGAGI. The CDR3 region is CASSRSGSVYEQYF. The CDR3 DNA sequence: TGTGCCAGCAGTCGAAGCGGGAGTGTATACGAGCAGTACTTC.

This chain uses TRBV29-1 with TRBJ1-2; 8 nucleotides match TRBD1. The germline CDR1 and CDR2 sequences are SQVTM and ANQGSEA. The ends lost 4 bases at V and 3 bases at J; junction bases unmatched: 7. The CDR3 is 14 amino acids. The DNA of the CDR3 is TGCAGCGTTGGAGGGACAGGTGGTGACTATGGCTACACCTTC. This encodes CSVGGTGGDYGYTF.

The chain joins TRBV19 to TRBJ1-4, with 7 bases fitting TRBD1. The CDR3 spans 16 residues. The germline V gene encodes CDR1 LNHDA and CDR2 SQIVND (reference sequence). V dropped 4 bases and J dropped 0; count of bases not matched to a gene: 5. CDR3 nucleotides: TGTGCCAGTAGTACGGGACAGCTATCAACTAATGAAAAACTGTTTTTT. This sequence encodes CASSTGQLSTNEKLFF.

The rearrangement uses TRBV2 and TRBJ2-3; 8 bases align to TRBD2. The V gene's germline CDR1 is SNHLY and CDR2 FYNNEI. The trim removed 4 bases at V and 0 bases at J, leaving 3 bases unmatched. This CDR3 has 15 amino acids. CDR3 in amino acids: CASSGLAGSTDTQYF. CDR3 bases: TGTGCCAGCAGTGGCTTAGCGGGGAGCACAGATACGCAGTATTTT.

This chain links TRBV19 with TRBJ1-2, with D uncertain. Germline assignment: CDR1 LNHDA and CDR2 SQIVND (reference sequence). The CDR3 runs to 12 residues. V was clipped by 1 base and J by 8 bases, with 8 bases between them. CDR3 in DNA: TGTGCCAGTAGTATAGCGGGTCTCGGCTACACCTTC. It encodes CASSIAGLGYTF.

This clone has a handful of counts. The J gene is TRBJ2-2, the V gene TRBV5-1; TRBD2 agrees at 11 bases. The V segment lost 1 base and the J segment 5 bases; nucleotides outside the gene matches: 7. CDR1 and CDR2 from the germline V gene are SGHRS and YFSETQ. The CDR3 contains 17 residues. CDR3 sequence reads: CASSLTVLAGGTGELFF. The CDR3, as DNA: TGCGCCAGCAGCTTGACGGTCCTAGCGGGAGGAACCGGGGAGCTGTTTTTT.

J is TRBJ2-7 and V is TRBV2; no clear D. The V gene's germline CDR1 is SNHLY and CDR2 FYNNEI. The CDR3 length is 12 residues. V lost 5 bases, J lost 2 bases, and 7 bases lay in between. The CDR3, as DNA: TGTGCCAGCAGTCCGCAGGCCTACGAGCAGTACTTC. This encodes CASSPQAYEQYF. Drawing the rest from reference TRBV2 and TRBJ2-7, the complete variable domain is EPEVTQTPSHQVTQMGQEVILRCVPISNHLYFYWYRQILGQKVEFLVSFYNNEISEKSEIFDDQFSVERPDGSNFTLKIRSTKLEDSAMYFCASSPQAYEQYFGPGTRLTVT.